These T cell receptor beta chains were read from a single sample in a study of cytomegalovirus exposure and HLA in healthy donors. Sequenced by immunoSEQ multiplex PCR; TCRdb stores in-frame clones only, minus some. The data hold 180,000 or so clones, with about 89% observed a single time. Sample: PBMCs. These receptors all come from a man aged 18 to 29 in good health and CMV-seropositive. Each CDR3 is given with its conserved first and last residue. The order of the fields is J gene, D gene, V gene, clone size, CDR3 DNA, CDR3 protein. The D gene is left open where the match is weak. Size tells how often a clone was seen (once, few, many) or the class of an expanded clone, and some rows leave it out.

j_gene: TRBJ1-3
d_gene: -
v_gene: TRBV18
abundance: -
CDR3nt: TGTGCCAGCTCATTGGCCGGGAGCCGCCCCCAAAACACCATATATTTT
CDR3aa: CASSLAGSRPQNTIYF

j_gene: TRBJ1-2
d_gene: TRBD1
v_gene: TRBV18
abundance: -
CDR3nt: TGTGCCAGCTCCTGGGACAGTAACTATGGCTACACCTTC
CDR3aa: CASSWDSNYGYTF

j_gene: TRBJ1-2
d_gene: -
v_gene: TRBV18
abundance: -
CDR3nt: TGTGCCAGCTCACCACGGGAGACAGGTGGCAGGGACTATGGCTACACCTTC
CDR3aa: CASSPRETGGRDYGYTF

j_gene: TRBJ2-1
d_gene: -
v_gene: TRBV7-2
abundance: -
CDR3nt: TGTGCCAGCAGCCTTCAGGGTGAGCAGTTCTTC
CDR3aa: CASSLQGEQFF

j_gene: TRBJ2-5
d_gene: -
v_gene: TRBV1
abundance: few
CDR3nt: TGCACCAGCAGCCAAGATCAGGGGCGGGAGTTAGGAGAGACCCAGTACTTC
CDR3aa: CTSSQDQGRELGETQYF

j_gene: TRBJ2-7
d_gene: TRBD2
v_gene: TRBV7-2
abundance: -
CDR3nt: TGTGCCAGCAGCTCCGTTAGCGGGACTTACGAGCAGTACTTC
CDR3aa: CASSSVSGTYEQYF

j_gene: TRBJ1-2
d_gene: -
v_gene: TRBV12-5
abundance: -
CDR3nt: TGTGCTAGTGGTTTGTGGCGTCGGGGGAATTCAGTCTATGGCTACACCTTC
CDR3aa: CASGLWRRGNSVYGYTF

j_gene: TRBJ2-3
d_gene: -
v_gene: TRBV7-2
abundance: -
CDR3nt: TGTGCCAGCAGTCGCACGGGGGGCCTCACAGATACGCAGTATTTT
CDR3aa: CASSRTGGLTDTQYF

j_gene: TRBJ1-4
d_gene: -
v_gene: TRBV6-5
abundance: -
CDR3nt: TGTGCCAGCAGTTACTCGGGGGGGGCGGTGGAAAAACTGTTTTTT
CDR3aa: CASSYSGGAVEKLFF

j_gene: TRBJ2-1
d_gene: TRBD2
v_gene: TRBV28
abundance: few
CDR3nt: TGTGCCAGCAGTTTCGGGACTAGTAATCGCAATGAGCAGTTCTTC
CDR3aa: CASSFGTSNRNEQFF

j_gene: TRBJ1-1
d_gene: TRBD1
v_gene: TRBV4-2
abundance: -
CDR3nt: TGTGCCAGCAGCCATGGACAGGGGAACATTGTGGGGACAGGGCGGACTGAAGCTTTCTTT
CDR3aa: CASSHGQGNIVGTGRTEAFF

j_gene: TRBJ2-7
d_gene: TRBD1
v_gene: TRBV6-5
abundance: -
CDR3nt: TGTGCCAGCAGTTACACCCACCAGGGGGACTACGAGCAGTACTTC
CDR3aa: CASSYTHQGDYEQYF

j_gene: TRBJ1-5
d_gene: -
v_gene: TRBV28
abundance: -
CDR3nt: TGTGCCAGCAGTTTAACATTGTGGACTGGTCAGCCCCAGCATTTT
CDR3aa: CASSLTLWTGQPQHF

j_gene: TRBJ2-7
d_gene: TRBD1
v_gene: TRBV7-2
abundance: few
CDR3nt: TGTGCCAGCAGCTACATACCGGGACAGCTCTACGAGCAGTACTTC
CDR3aa: CASSYIPGQLYEQYF

j_gene: TRBJ1-5
d_gene: -
v_gene: TRBV7-8
abundance: -
CDR3nt: TGTGCCAGCAGCTTACAGGGAAGCAATCAGCCCCAGCATTTT
CDR3aa: CASSLQGSNQPQHF

j_gene: TRBJ2-1
d_gene: TRBD2
v_gene: TRBV10-3
abundance: -
CDR3nt: TGTGCCATCAGGGACGCTAGCGGGGGTTACAATGAGCAGTTCTTC
CDR3aa: CAIRDASGGYNEQFF

j_gene: TRBJ2-1
d_gene: -
v_gene: TRBV4-3
abundance: -
CDR3nt: TGCGCCAGCGCCCCAACTAGGAGCTCCTACAATGAGCAGTTCTTC
CDR3aa: CASAPTRSSYNEQFF

j_gene: TRBJ2-1
d_gene: -
v_gene: TRBV7-3
abundance: -
CDR3nt: TGTGCCAGCAGCCCCTCCCCGGCGAGCGATGAGCAGTTCTTC
CDR3aa: CASSPSPASDEQFF

j_gene: TRBJ2-1
d_gene: -
v_gene: TRBV10-3
abundance: -
CDR3nt: TGTGCCATCGTTGGCCAGGTGGGGCGCGAGCAGTTCTTC
CDR3aa: CAIVGQVGREQFF

j_gene: TRBJ1-5
d_gene: -
v_gene: TRBV27
abundance: -
CDR3nt: TGTGCCAGCAGTTTAACGGTAAATCAGCCCCAGCATTTT
CDR3aa: CASSLTVNQPQHF

j_gene: TRBJ1-2
d_gene: -
v_gene: TRBV28
abundance: -
CDR3nt: TGTGCCAGCAGTCCCCAGACAAAATATGGCTACACCTTC
CDR3aa: CASSPQTKYGYTF

j_gene: TRBJ2-3
d_gene: TRBD1
v_gene: TRBV5-4
abundance: -
CDR3nt: TGTGCCAGCAGCCCTCGGGGACAGTTAAACACAGATACGCAGTATTTT
CDR3aa: CASSPRGQLNTDTQYF

j_gene: TRBJ2-1
d_gene: TRBD2
v_gene: TRBV18
abundance: -
CDR3nt: TGTGCCAGCTCACTGGGGATAGCGGGAAACTACAATGAGCAGTTCTTC
CDR3aa: CASSLGIAGNYNEQFF

j_gene: TRBJ1-2
d_gene: -
v_gene: TRBV4-1
abundance: -
CDR3nt: TGCGCCAGCAGCCAAGACAGTTTTTATGGCTACACCTTC
CDR3aa: CASSQDSFYGYTF

j_gene: TRBJ2-1
d_gene: -
v_gene: TRBV4-3
abundance: -
CDR3nt: TGCGCCAGCAGCCAGGGGGGTGAGCAGTTCTTC
CDR3aa: CASSQGGEQFF

j_gene: TRBJ2-7
d_gene: -
v_gene: TRBV14
abundance: -
CDR3nt: TGTGCCAGCAGCCAAGAATATCGGGGAGAGCAGTACTTC
CDR3aa: CASSQEYRGEQYF

j_gene: TRBJ2-2
d_gene: TRBD1
v_gene: TRBV5-6
abundance: -
CDR3nt: TGTGCCAGCAGAACGGGACAGGCGCTTGAGGGCGGGGAGCTGTTTTTT
CDR3aa: CASRTGQALEGGELFF

j_gene: TRBJ2-7
d_gene: TRBD2
v_gene: TRBV7-8
abundance: -
CDR3nt: TGTGCCAGCAGCTTAGAAAGCACGGGGGGCTACGAGCAGTACTTC
CDR3aa: CASSLESTGGYEQYF

j_gene: TRBJ2-1
d_gene: -
v_gene: TRBV10-2
abundance: -
CDR3nt: TGCGCCAGCAGTCGCGGAAGCTATACAGGGAATGAGCAGTTCTTC
CDR3aa: CASSRGSYTGNEQFF

j_gene: TRBJ2-3
d_gene: TRBD1
v_gene: TRBV4-1
abundance: -
CDR3nt: TGCGCCAGCAGCCAAGTAGGGCAGGGGGCACTCGGAGATACGCAGTATTTT
CDR3aa: CASSQVGQGALGDTQYF

j_gene: TRBJ2-1
d_gene: TRBD2
v_gene: TRBV28
abundance: once
CDR3nt: TGTGCCAGCAGCCTCCGGTTAGCGGGAAGTGACTCCTACAATGAGCAGTTCTTC
CDR3aa: CASSLRLAGSDSYNEQFF

j_gene: TRBJ1-2
d_gene: TRBD1
v_gene: TRBV30
abundance: -
CDR3nt: TGTGCCTGGAGTCCGCAGGGGGCGGATGGCTACACCTTC
CDR3aa: CAWSPQGADGYTF

j_gene: TRBJ2-2
d_gene: -
v_gene: TRBV7-2
abundance: -
CDR3nt: TGTGCCAGCAGCCCCAAGGGGCGGGGCGGGGAGCTGTTTTTT
CDR3aa: CASSPKGRGGELFF

j_gene: TRBJ1-4
d_gene: -
v_gene: TRBV6-6
abundance: -
CDR3nt: TGTGCCAGCAGCGCCCCAGGGTCGAGTAATGAAAAACTGTTTTTT
CDR3aa: CASSAPGSSNEKLFF

j_gene: TRBJ2-7
d_gene: TRBD1
v_gene: TRBV5-1
abundance: -
CDR3nt: TGCGCCAGCAGCGGGGACAGTTTCTCCTACGAGCAGTACTTC
CDR3aa: CASSGDSFSYEQYF

j_gene: TRBJ2-2
d_gene: -
v_gene: TRBV4-3
abundance: -
CDR3nt: TGCGCCAGCAGCTCTCCAGTCTCTTCCAACACCGGGGAGCTGTTTTTT
CDR3aa: CASSSPVSSNTGELFF

j_gene: TRBJ1-2
d_gene: TRBD1
v_gene: TRBV10-3
abundance: many
CDR3nt: TGTGCCATCAGTGAGTCAGCAGGGGGAACCTATGGCTACACCTTC
CDR3aa: CAISESAGGTYGYTF

j_gene: TRBJ2-2
d_gene: TRBD1
v_gene: TRBV5-4
abundance: few
CDR3nt: TGTGCCAGCAGGGCGACAGGGGCGAACACCGGGGAGCTGTTTTTT
CDR3aa: CASRATGANTGELFF

j_gene: TRBJ2-7
d_gene: TRBD1
v_gene: TRBV2
abundance: -
CDR3nt: TGTGCCAGCAGTAGGGACAGGGGCTACGGGCAGTACTTC
CDR3aa: CASSRDRGYGQYF

j_gene: TRBJ2-4
d_gene: TRBD2
v_gene: TRBV29-1
abundance: -
CDR3nt: TGCAGCGCCGGGGGGGGGCTAGCGGGAGCCAAAAACATTCAGTACTTC
CDR3aa: CSAGGGLAGAKNIQYF

j_gene: TRBJ2-1
d_gene: TRBD1
v_gene: TRBV7-9
abundance: -
CDR3nt: TGTGCCAGCAGGGGACAGGGGGCCTACAATGAGCAGTTCTTC
CDR3aa: CASRGQGAYNEQFF

j_gene: TRBJ2-7
d_gene: TRBD1
v_gene: TRBV10-3
abundance: -
CDR3nt: TGTGCCATCAGTCGGACAGGGTATCCTAGCGAGCAGTACTTC
CDR3aa: CAISRTGYPSEQYF

j_gene: TRBJ1-2
d_gene: -
v_gene: TRBV18
abundance: -
CDR3nt: TGTGCCAGCTCACCACCGTCGATGCGGGGGGTAGGTGGCTACACCTTC
CDR3aa: CASSPPSMRGVGGYTF

j_gene: TRBJ1-2
d_gene: -
v_gene: TRBV4-1
abundance: -
CDR3nt: TGCGCCAGCAGCCAAGGGGGGGGAGCTGGCTACACCTTC
CDR3aa: CASSQGGGAGYTF

j_gene: TRBJ2-5
d_gene: TRBD2
v_gene: TRBV15
abundance: -
CDR3nt: TGTGCCACCAGCAGAGGCGGGAGCGGGAGGGCCCGGGAGACCCAGTACTTC
CDR3aa: CATSRGGSGRARETQYF

j_gene: TRBJ1-1
d_gene: -
v_gene: TRBV10-3
abundance: -
CDR3nt: TGTGCCACTAGGGAGGGTCGAACTGAAGCTTTCTTT
CDR3aa: CATREGRTEAFF

j_gene: TRBJ1-2
d_gene: -
v_gene: TRBV18
abundance: many
CDR3nt: TGTGCCAGCTCACCACCGAGGGCACCCACGTCCTCTAACTATGGCTACACCTTC
CDR3aa: CASSPPRAPTSSNYGYTF

j_gene: TRBJ2-1
d_gene: TRBD2
v_gene: TRBV28
abundance: -
CDR3nt: TGTGCCAGCAGTCTAGCGGGGGGATCCTACAATGAGCAGTTCTTC
CDR3aa: CASSLAGGSYNEQFF

j_gene: TRBJ2-3
d_gene: TRBD2
v_gene: TRBV5-6
abundance: -
CDR3nt: TGTGCCAGCAGCTTGTTTAGCGGGAGGTCCGGAGATACGCAGTATTTT
CDR3aa: CASSLFSGRSGDTQYF

j_gene: TRBJ2-7
d_gene: -
v_gene: TRBV6-5
abundance: -
CDR3nt: TGTGCCAGCAGTCGCAACAGGGACTACGAGCAGTACTTC
CDR3aa: CASSRNRDYEQYF

j_gene: TRBJ2-3
d_gene: TRBD2
v_gene: TRBV7-2
abundance: -
CDR3nt: TGTGCCAGCAGCTTGATCACAAGCGGGGGGGTCACGCGTACGCAGTATTTT
CDR3aa: CASSLITSGGVTRTQYF

j_gene: TRBJ1-1
d_gene: TRBD1
v_gene: TRBV5-8
abundance: -
CDR3nt: TGTGCCACCCTGAGACAGGGGAACACTGAAGCTTTCTTT
CDR3aa: CATLRQGNTEAFF

j_gene: TRBJ2-5
d_gene: -
v_gene: TRBV7-9
abundance: -
CDR3nt: TGTGCCAGCAGCCATTCTATTAGAGGTAGAGAGACCCAGTACTTC
CDR3aa: CASSHSIRGRETQYF

j_gene: TRBJ2-2
d_gene: -
v_gene: TRBV7-8
abundance: few
CDR3nt: TGTGCCAGCAGCGGGGACTCCTCTTACACCGGGGAGCTGTTTTTT
CDR3aa: CASSGDSSYTGELFF

j_gene: TRBJ1-5
d_gene: -
v_gene: TRBV6-1
abundance: -
CDR3nt: TGTGCCAGCAGGTGGCAGGGCAACCAGCCCCAGCATTTT
CDR3aa: CASRWQGNQPQHF

j_gene: TRBJ1-1
d_gene: -
v_gene: TRBV5-1
abundance: once
CDR3nt: TGCGCCAGCAGCCCCCGACAGATCAACACTGAAGCTTTCTTT
CDR3aa: CASSPRQINTEAFF

j_gene: TRBJ1-2
d_gene: -
v_gene: TRBV9
abundance: -
CDR3nt: TGTGCCAGCACGGGGTTGGGCTATGGCTACACCTTC
CDR3aa: CASTGLGYGYTF

j_gene: TRBJ2-1
d_gene: TRBD2
v_gene: TRBV18
abundance: -
CDR3nt: TGTGCCAGCTCACCCCGTACTGCGGGAGGTCAAGAGCAGTTCTTC
CDR3aa: CASSPRTAGGQEQFF

j_gene: TRBJ1-1
d_gene: -
v_gene: TRBV11-3
abundance: -
CDR3nt: TGTGCCAGCAGCTTCCAACAGAACACTGAAGCTTTCTTT
CDR3aa: CASSFQQNTEAFF